Detailed here is one T cell receptor beta chain. The protocol was immunoSEQ multiplex PCR, while the TCRdb copy is restricted to in-frame clones and leaves out a portion. The sample lists about 150,000 clones; around 83% were seen once. The data are from a study of cytomegalovirus exposure and HLA in healthy donors. The CDR3 has 17 residues. The sequence derives from a human donor in good health. The genes are TRBV21-1 and TRBJ2-3; the table's D call, TRBD2, was not checked against the DNA. TRBV21-1 is termed a pseudogene. Material for sequencing was PBMCs. Here the CDR3 reads CASSKGGGRISTDTQYF. The CDR3 DNA follows: TGTGCCAGCAGCAAAGGGGGAGGCAGGATTAGCACAGATACGCAGTATTTT.